This T cell receptor beta chain was observed in a study of Ad26.COV2.S vaccination and SARS-CoV-2 variants. Sample treatment: 15 to 20 received Ad26.COV2.S at low or high dose, single or two shots; five or six received placebo; per-sample allocation not given. At day 63 after the first vaccine or placebo injection, samples were drawn. V was shortened by 5 bases and J by 11 bases, with 15 bases between the two germline ends. This CDR3 has 12 residues. Profiling relied on immunoSEQ multiplex PCR, and the TCRdb table lists in-frame clones only, not all of them. The sample has 300,000 to 400,000 clones, roughly 90% seen once.

V and J are TRBV12-3 or TRBV12-4 and TRBJ1-2; no reliable D call. The sequence was collected from a person between 18 and 60 years old who received the Ad26.COV2.S COVID-19 vaccine or a placebo. The source material was peripheral blood, sampled in a trial of Ad26.COV2.S vaccine versus placebo. In DNA, the CDR3 is TGTGCCAGCAGTCCCATATCCCGGGAGTACACCTTC. It is translated as CASSPISREYTF.